The rows below give T cell receptor beta chains drawn from one sample of a study of cytomegalovirus exposure and HLA in healthy donors. Sequenced by immunoSEQ multiplex PCR; TCRdb stores in-frame clones only, minus some. The top ten clones hold 4% of a sample with 95,000 to 150,000 clones, approximately 74% of them seen once. The sequenced sample was PBMCs. These receptors came from a middle-aged man in good health and CMV-seropositive. The conserved cysteine and the conserved F or W are not part of the CDR3 here.

V gene,J gene,CDR3 length,CDR3 protein
TRBV25-1,TRBJ2-1,10,ASSASSYEQF
TRBV18,TRBJ2-7,11,ASSRRDSYEQY
TRBV4-1,TRBJ2-3,14,ASSQGPTPTTDTQY
TRBV6-1,TRBJ1-1,12,ASRHDRENTEAF
TRBV18,TRBJ2-7,11,ASSPSGGYEQY
TRBV7-9,TRBJ1-5,12,ASSLANSNQPQH
TRBV19,TRBJ1-1,12,ASSGRGGITEAF
TRBV30,TRBJ1-2,12,ASPHRPSNYGYT
TRBV5-1,TRBJ2-7,15,ASSLAGVGSLPYEQY
TRBV11-3,TRBJ2-5,14,ASSHPTPGQQETQY
TRBV9,TRBJ2-1,14,ASSPRLAGDYNEQF
TRBV28,TRBJ2-2,10,ASSSGTGELF
TRBV13,TRBJ2-7,13,ASRTDRASSYEQY
TRBV11-2,TRBJ1-1,12,ASSLDRGLAEAF
TRBV2,TRBJ2-4,10,ALKSPQNIQY
TRBV5-1,TRBJ1-1,14,ASSSGDRGEGTEAF
TRBV12-5,TRBJ1-1,12,ASGWGTGNTEAF
TRBV29-1,TRBJ2-7,10,SVEDHAYEQY